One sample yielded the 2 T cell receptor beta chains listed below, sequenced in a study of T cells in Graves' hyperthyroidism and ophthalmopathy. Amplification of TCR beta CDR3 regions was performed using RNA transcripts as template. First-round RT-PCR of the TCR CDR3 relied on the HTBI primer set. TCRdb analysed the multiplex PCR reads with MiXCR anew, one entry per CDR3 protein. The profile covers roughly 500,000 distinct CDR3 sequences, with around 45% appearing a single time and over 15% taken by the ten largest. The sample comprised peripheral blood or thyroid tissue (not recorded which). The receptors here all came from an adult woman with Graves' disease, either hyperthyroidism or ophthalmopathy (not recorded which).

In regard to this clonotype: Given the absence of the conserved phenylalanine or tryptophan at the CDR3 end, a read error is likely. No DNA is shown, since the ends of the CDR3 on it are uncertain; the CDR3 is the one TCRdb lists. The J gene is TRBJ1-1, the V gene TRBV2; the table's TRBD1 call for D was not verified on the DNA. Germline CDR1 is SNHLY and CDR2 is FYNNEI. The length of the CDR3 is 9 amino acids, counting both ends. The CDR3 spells CASSLMGGG.

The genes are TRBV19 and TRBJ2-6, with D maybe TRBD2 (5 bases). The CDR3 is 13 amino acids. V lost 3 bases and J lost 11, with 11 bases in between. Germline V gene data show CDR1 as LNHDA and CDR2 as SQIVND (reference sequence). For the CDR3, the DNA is TGTGCCAGTAGTATGAAGGGAGCCTACGTCCTGACTTTC. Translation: CASSMKGAYVLTF.